A selection of T cell receptor beta chains follows, all from one sample in a study of blood T cell repertoires in COVID-19. Libraries were prepared by immunoSEQ multiplex PCR; TCRdb keeps only in-frame clonotypes and omits some of them. Counted here are about 120,000 clones, roughly 80% occurring once; the ten biggest clones make up 2% to 2.5%. Source material: peripheral blood. Every receptor here comes from a man aged 25-45 years with acute or convalescent COVID-19. The CDR3 runs from the conserved cysteine through the conserved F or W. Each record gives: clone size, J gene, D gene, V gene, CDR3 DNA, CDR3 protein. D genes are given only for firm matches. A clone size is listed for some rows: how often the clone was seen (once, few, many), or a class if it is expanded.

NA	TRBJ1-2	NA	TRBV9	TGTGCCAGCAGCGTAGGCGTCGGTCCTAACTATGGCTACACCTTC	CASSVGVGPNYGYTF
NA	TRBJ2-1	NA	TRBV7-3	TGTGCCAGCAGCTCCACCGGGAATAACAATGAGCAGTTCTTC	CASSSTGNNNEQFF
NA	TRBJ2-3	TRBD2	TRBV6-5	TGTGCCAGCAGTCGCCTAGCGGGCCCAGATACGCAGTATTTT	CASSRLAGPDTQYF
NA	TRBJ2-3	NA	TRBV3-1/TRBV3-2	TGTGCCAGCAGCCATTATAGCGGTAGCACAGATACGCAGTATTTT	CASSHYSGSTDTQYF
NA	TRBJ2-7	NA	TRBV6-5	TGTGCCAGCAGTTACTTGGACGGGAGCTCCTACGAGCAGTACTTC	CASSYLDGSSYEQYF
NA	TRBJ2-2	NA	TRBV30	TGTGCCTGGAGTGGGGACAACCGGAACACCGGGGAGCTGTTTTTT	CAWSGDNRNTGELFF
NA	TRBJ1-2	TRBD1	TRBV9	TGTGCCAGCAGCCCCACCCCGGGACAGGGGATTACCTATGGCTACACCTTC	CASSPTPGQGITYGYTF
NA	TRBJ1-2	TRBD1	TRBV28	TGTGCCAGCGGTCCACAGGGGGCCTATGGCTACACCTTC	CASGPQGAYGYTF
few	TRBJ2-5	NA	TRBV18	TGTGCCAGCTCACCGGGGAGAGAGACCCAGTACTTC	CASSPGRETQYF
NA	TRBJ1-5	NA	TRBV19	TGTGCCAGTAGTATAGCCCTGGGAGGTAGCAATCAGCCCCAGCATTTT	CASSIALGGSNQPQHF
NA	TRBJ1-1	NA	TRBV19	TGTGCCAGTAGTATGGGAGGGGGCACTGAAGCTTTCTTT	CASSMGGGTEAFF
NA	TRBJ1-1	NA	TRBV14	TGTGCCAGCAGCCGGGAGGGGGTGAGGGAAGCTTTCTTT	CASSREGVREAFF
NA	TRBJ2-7	NA	TRBV5-4	TGTGCCAGCAGCGCGCCCCCAGGGACTCGGACCGAGCAGTACTTC	CASSAPPGTRTEQYF
NA	TRBJ2-1	TRBD2	TRBV19	TGTGCCAGTAGTCCTTCGTACAACCGGCGGTGGGAGGGAAACAATGAGCAGTTCTTC	CASSPSYNRRWEGNNEQFF
NA	TRBJ1-3	TRBD1	TRBV5-1	TGCGCCAGCAGCTCCGGGACAGGGGGAAACACCATATATTTT	CASSSGTGGNTIYF
NA	TRBJ1-3	NA	TRBV9	TGTGCCAGCAGCGAGGGGTTCGGAAACACCATATATTTT	CASSEGFGNTIYF
few	TRBJ2-3	TRBD2	TRBV4-1	TGCGCCAGCAGCCAAGGTAGCGGGAGGGCCACAGATACGCAGTATTTT	CASSQGSGRATDTQYF
NA	TRBJ1-2	NA	TRBV6-5	TGTGCCAGCACCTCCGCGAGATGGGGGGGCTATGGCTACACCTTC	CASTSARWGGYGYTF
few	TRBJ2-3	TRBD2	TRBV5-1	TGCGCCAGCAGCCGCGCTAGCGGGAGAATGACAGATACGCAGTATTTT	CASSRASGRMTDTQYF
NA	TRBJ1-2	NA	TRBV6-6	TGTGCCAGCAGTTACCGGCCCGGACTCAACACCTTC	CASSYRPGLNTF
NA	TRBJ2-1	NA	TRBV7-9	TGTGCCAGCAGCCGGGACACCTTCTACAATGAGCAGTTCTTC	CASSRDTFYNEQFF
NA	TRBJ2-1	TRBD2	TRBV15	TGTGCCACCAGCAGGTTCCTAGCGGGGGCTCGGAATGAGCAGTTCTTC	CATSRFLAGARNEQFF
NA	TRBJ1-3	NA	TRBV7-6	TGTGCCAGCAGCTTAGCAGGCCACGTGGGGTACGGGGCTGGAAACACCATATATTTT	CASSLAGHVGYGAGNTIYF
NA	TRBJ2-3	TRBD1	TRBV19	TGTGCCAGTACCGCCGGGACAGGGGAGACAGATACGCAGTATTTT	CASTAGTGETDTQYF
once	TRBJ1-2	NA	TRBV14	TGTGCCAGCAGGCAGTCGGGAGTTAACTATGGCTACACCTTC	CASRQSGVNYGYTF
NA	TRBJ1-4	NA	TRBV6-1	TGTGCCAGCAGTGCACCGAGGGGAGGGGGGGAAGAAAAACTGTTTTTT	CASSAPRGGGEEKLFF
NA	TRBJ1-4	TRBD1	TRBV5-6	TGTGCCAGCAGCTTCGGGACAGGGTTTGAAAAACTGTTTTTT	CASSFGTGFEKLFF
NA	TRBJ1-2	NA	TRBV14	TGTGCCAGCAGCCAAGCAGGGTATGGCTACACCTTC	CASSQAGYGYTF
NA	TRBJ2-3	NA	TRBV10-2	TGCGCCAGCAGAGACACGTCGTACGCTGGGTTTGATACGCAGTATTTT	CASRDTSYAGFDTQYF
NA	TRBJ1-2	NA	TRBV29-1	TGCAGCGTAACTCCGGCAGGCAGCCCGTGGGGCTACACCTTC	CSVTPAGSPWGYTF
NA	TRBJ2-1	NA	TRBV19	TGTGCCAGTAGTATAGATTCCCTAGCGCCGTACAATGAGCAGTTCTTC	CASSIDSLAPYNEQFF
NA	TRBJ1-2	NA	TRBV2	TGTGCCAGCAGTGGAAGAGGGTCTATGAGTCGAGGCTACACCTTC	CASSGRGSMSRGYTF
NA	TRBJ1-1	NA	TRBV9	TGTGCCAGCAGCGTTTCAGGGGATGGGACTGAAGCTTTCTTT	CASSVSGDGTEAFF
NA	TRBJ1-4	NA	TRBV30	TGTGCCTGGAGTGTAATCGGGGTGGAACTGTTTTTT	CAWSVIGVELFF
NA	TRBJ2-2	TRBD2	TRBV7-6	TGTGCCAGCAGCCCGACTAGCGGACTCACCGGGGAGCTGTTTTTT	CASSPTSGLTGELFF
NA	TRBJ2-1	NA	TRBV6-1	TGTGCCAGCAGTGGCCGGGGTCCCATCTCTGGCACTGAGCAGTTCTTC	CASSGRGPISGTEQFF
NA	TRBJ1-1	TRBD1	TRBV12-3/TRBV12-4	TGTGCCAGCACACAGGGGGACTACACTGAAGCTTTCTTT	CASTQGDYTEAFF
NA	TRBJ1-1	NA	TRBV7-3	TGTGCCAGCAGCTTGGGAAATACGGGAGAAGCTTTCTTT	CASSLGNTGEAFF
NA	TRBJ1-4	NA	TRBV5-4	TGTGCCAGCAGTCAAGACAGGACAACTAATGAAAAACTGTTTTTT	CASSQDRTTNEKLFF
NA	TRBJ2-5	TRBD1	TRBV5-1	TGCGCCAGCAGGACCGGACAGGGGGAGAAGGAGACCCAGTACTTC	CASRTGQGEKETQYF
NA	TRBJ2-3	NA	TRBV27	TGTGCCAGCAGTTTCGGAGGAACAGATACGCAGTATTTT	CASSFGGTDTQYF
NA	TRBJ1-3	TRBD1	TRBV7-9	TGTGCCAGCAGCAGCGGGACAGGGAGAAACACCATATATTTT	CASSSGTGRNTIYF
NA	TRBJ2-5	TRBD2	TRBV20-1	TGCAGTGCTAGTCTAGCGGGGGGCAGAGAGACCCAGTACTTC	CSASLAGGRETQYF
NA	TRBJ1-2	NA	TRBV9	TGTGCCAGCAGCGTAGATGTCCACAGTTTATCTGGTGGCTACACCTTC	CASSVDVHSLSGGYTF
NA	TRBJ2-3	TRBD2	TRBV13	TGTGCCAGCAGCTCGATAGCGGGTACGCAGTATTTT	CASSSIAGTQYF
NA	TRBJ1-2	NA	TRBV5-1	TGCGCCAGCAGCCCCACGCCCGGGAACTATGGCTACACCTTC	CASSPTPGNYGYTF
once	TRBJ1-2	NA	TRBV6-5	TGTGCCAGCAGTTACTCGGGAAGGGAAGGAGGCTATGGCTACACCTTC	CASSYSGREGGYGYTF
NA	TRBJ1-5	NA	TRBV7-2	TGTGCCAGCAGCTTAGTGGCCAGGGCATCCAATCAGCCCCAGCATTTT	CASSLVARASNQPQHF
NA	TRBJ2-4	NA	TRBV21-1	TGTGCCAGCAGCAAAGATTGGTCAGAAGCCAAAAACATTCAGTACTTC	CASSKDWSEAKNIQYF
NA	TRBJ1-1	NA	TRBV19	TGTGCCAGTAGTACCGTGGACGCGGGAAGCACTGAAGCTTTCTTT	CASSTVDAGSTEAFF
NA	TRBJ1-5	TRBD1	TRBV6-6	TGTGCCAGCACTGGACAGGAATATAGCAATCAGCCCCAGCATTTT	CASTGQEYSNQPQHF
NA	TRBJ2-5	TRBD2	TRBV3-1/TRBV3-2	TGTGCCAGCAGCGGCGGACTAGCGGGGGGCCAAGAGACCCAGTACTTC	CASSGGLAGGQETQYF
NA	TRBJ2-2	TRBD1	TRBV9	TGTGCCAGCAGCCCCTCCGGGACAGGGAGGGGGGGGGAGCTGTTTTTT	CASSPSGTGRGGELFF
NA	TRBJ2-6	TRBD1	TRBV7-8	TGTGCCAGCACCTTTCGACAGGGGACATACTCTGGGGCCAACGTCCTGACTTTC	CASTFRQGTYSGANVLTF
NA	TRBJ2-1	TRBD1	TRBV5-6	TGTGCCAGCAGCTTGGTGGGACAGGGTATTTCCTACAATGAGCAGTTCTTC	CASSLVGQGISYNEQFF
few	TRBJ2-3	NA	TRBV27	TGTGCCAGCAGTTTCCGTCCGGGAGATACGCAGTATTTT	CASSFRPGDTQYF
NA	TRBJ2-1	NA	TRBV2	TGTGCCAGCAGTGTGGAGGGAATGACCAATGAGCAGTTCTTC	CASSVEGMTNEQFF
few	TRBJ1-4	TRBD1	TRBV9	TGTGCCAGCAGCGAGGACAGGGGGCTAGGTGAAAAACTGTTTTTT	CASSEDRGLGEKLFF
NA	TRBJ2-7	TRBD2	TRBV5-1	TGCGCCAGCAGCCTGTCGGTAGCGGGTTCCTACGAGCAGTACTTC	CASSLSVAGSYEQYF
NA	TRBJ1-2	NA	TRBV5-1	TGCGCCAGCAGCCATGACAGTACGAACTATGGCTACACCTTC	CASSHDSTNYGYTF